Described below is a single T cell receptor (beta chain) sequence and its context. What it recognizes is unknown. Per germline, CDR1 SGHAT and CDR2 FQNNGV. The CDR3 has 15 residues. Trimming cost V 5 bases and J 3 bases, with 17 bases left between them. The source of the sample is a study of memory CD4+ T cells and cytomegalovirus serostatus. Single viable CD3+CD4+CD8-CD45RO+ cells were sorted as the memory CD4+ T cells. Regarding the study as a whole: Suggested: most of the CMV-linked TCR signature lies in CD4+ memory cells.

Method: immunoSEQ multiplex PCR; TCRdb's copy keeps in-frame clones and lacks some. The table shows 35,000 to 50,000 clones, with just under 80% occurring only once. Sequenced material: memory CD4+ T cells from blood. The source is an adult in good health and CMV-seronegative. The chain couples TRBV11-2 to TRBJ2-7; D possibly matches TRBD1 or TRBD2 (5 bases each). CDR3 nucleotide sequence: TGTGCCAGCAGCCCTCTCTCCGGGACGGGCTACGAGCAGTACTTC. It encodes CASSPLSGTGYEQYF.